The clone carrying this TCR beta chain showed up just a few times. Trimming took 0 bases from V and 5 from J, leaving 8 bases between them. The V gene's germline CDR1 is SGHDT and CDR2 YYEEEE. CDR3 length: 13 residues. This sample is part of a study of patients and donors after allogeneic stem cell transplantation. One entry per CDR3 protein results from TCRdb running MiXCR on the RT-PCR reads. The data hold some 960,000 distinct CDR3 sequences, with under 20% observed a single time. V gene TRBV5-6 combines with J gene TRBJ2-5; no firm D call. This TCR came from a human donor who was either an allogeneic HSCT recipient or a stem cell or donor lymphocyte infusion donor (not recorded which). It is not recorded whose cells these are; they may come from a transplant donor. Sequenced input: blood, either unsorted or a sorted T cell fraction (not recorded which). The CDR3 nucleotides are TGTGCCAGCAGCTTGGCCCCTAGTGAGACCCAGTACTTC. As protein: CASSLAPSETQYF.